Given below is one TCR beta chain in context. Its target is unknown. The PCR was carried out with 60 Vbeta primers and 13 Jbeta primers. Sequenced by immunoSEQ multiplex PCR; TCRdb stores in-frame clones only, minus some. The sample carries more than 100,000 clones, roughly 69% recorded once. This sample is part of a study of cytomegalovirus exposure and HLA in healthy donors. Whole-study results and caveats: Earlier analysis found most TCR beta V segments productive about 90% or about 30% of the time. Per published accounts, TCR beta sequences correctly predicted the HLA-A and HLA-B alleles of most subjects. What was likely a sequencing artifact was a cluster of highly shared sequence variants.

The germline CDR1 and CDR2 sequences are SGHTA and FQGNSA. V lost 0 bases and J lost 7, with 13 bases in between. There are 15 residues in the CDR3. Material: PBMCs. The origin of this receptor is a woman in her 40s in good health and CMV-seropositive. The V call is TRBV7-2, the J call TRBJ1-5; a possible D gene is TRBD1 (5 bases). CDR3 in DNA: TGTGCCAGCAGCTTAGCGGTTCAGGGCGGACAGCCCCAGCATTTT. Protein: CASSLAVQGGQPQHF.